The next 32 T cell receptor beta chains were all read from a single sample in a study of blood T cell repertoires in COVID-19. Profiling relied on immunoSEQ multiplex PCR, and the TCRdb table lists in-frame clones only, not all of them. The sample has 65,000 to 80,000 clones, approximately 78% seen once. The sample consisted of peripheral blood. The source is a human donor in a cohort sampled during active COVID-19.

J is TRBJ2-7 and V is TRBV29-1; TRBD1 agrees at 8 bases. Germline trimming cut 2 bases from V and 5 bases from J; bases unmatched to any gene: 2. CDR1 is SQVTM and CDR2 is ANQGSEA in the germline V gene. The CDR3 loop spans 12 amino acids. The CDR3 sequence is CSVEPGGDEQYF. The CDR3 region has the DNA TGCAGCGTTGAACCAGGGGGCGACGAGCAGTACTTC.

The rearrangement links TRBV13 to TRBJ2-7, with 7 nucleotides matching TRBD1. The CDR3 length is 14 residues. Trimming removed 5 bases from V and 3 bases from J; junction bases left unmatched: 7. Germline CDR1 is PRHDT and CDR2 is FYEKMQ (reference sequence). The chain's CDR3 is CASSPRQGRYEQYF. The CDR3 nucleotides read TGTGCCAGCAGCCCGAGACAGGGCCGCTACGAGCAGTACTTC.

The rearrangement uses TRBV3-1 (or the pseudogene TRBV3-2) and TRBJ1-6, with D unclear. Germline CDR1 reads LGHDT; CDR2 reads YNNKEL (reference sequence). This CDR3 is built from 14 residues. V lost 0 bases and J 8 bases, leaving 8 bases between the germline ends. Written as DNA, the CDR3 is TGTGCCAGCAGCCAAGAGGGCAGATATTCACCCCTCCACTTT. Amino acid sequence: CASSQEGRYSPLHF.

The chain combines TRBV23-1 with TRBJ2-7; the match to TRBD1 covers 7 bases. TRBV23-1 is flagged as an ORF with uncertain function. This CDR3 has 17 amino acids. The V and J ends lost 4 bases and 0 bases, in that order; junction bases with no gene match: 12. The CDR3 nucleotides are TGCGCCAGCAGTCCCCCTCACGAGGCAGGGGGCTCCTACGAGCAGTACTTC. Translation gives CASSPPHEAGGSYEQYF.

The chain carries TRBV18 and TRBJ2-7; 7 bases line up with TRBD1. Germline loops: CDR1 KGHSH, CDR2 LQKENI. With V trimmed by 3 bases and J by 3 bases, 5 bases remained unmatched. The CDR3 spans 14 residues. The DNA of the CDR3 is TGTGCCAGCTCACCGGGGAGACAGGGCTACGAGCAGTACTTC. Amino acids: CASSPGRQGYEQYF. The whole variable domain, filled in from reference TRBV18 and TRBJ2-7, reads NAGVMQNPRHLVRRRGQEARLRCSPMKGHSHVYWYRQLPEEGLKFMVYLQKENIIDESGMPKERFSAEFPKEGPSILRIQQVVRGDSAAYFCASSPGRQGYEQYFGPGTRLTVT.

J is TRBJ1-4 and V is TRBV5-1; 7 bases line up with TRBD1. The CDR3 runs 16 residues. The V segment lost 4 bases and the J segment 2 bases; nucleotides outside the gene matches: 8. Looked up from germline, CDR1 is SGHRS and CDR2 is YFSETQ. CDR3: CASSPGTVATNEKLFF. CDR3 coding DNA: TGCGCCAGCAGCCCCGGGACAGTTGCCACTAATGAAAAACTGTTTTTT.

The CDR3 nucleotides read TGTGCCAGCAGTGATCGGAGAGGCCTGGCGGAAAAACTGTTTTTT. Protein: CASSDRRGLAEKLFF. The rearrangement links TRBV2 to TRBJ1-4; D uncertain. The CDR3 extends over 15 amino acids. V was pared by 3 bases and J by 8 bases, with 16 bases between. Germline lookup yields CDR1 SNHLY and CDR2 FYNNEI.

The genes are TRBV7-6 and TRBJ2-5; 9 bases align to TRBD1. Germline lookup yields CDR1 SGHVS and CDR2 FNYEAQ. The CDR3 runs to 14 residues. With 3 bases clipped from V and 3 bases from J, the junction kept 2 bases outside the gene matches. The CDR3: CASSFGTGKETQYF. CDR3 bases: TGTGCCAGCAGCTTCGGGACAGGGAAAGAGACCCAGTACTTC.

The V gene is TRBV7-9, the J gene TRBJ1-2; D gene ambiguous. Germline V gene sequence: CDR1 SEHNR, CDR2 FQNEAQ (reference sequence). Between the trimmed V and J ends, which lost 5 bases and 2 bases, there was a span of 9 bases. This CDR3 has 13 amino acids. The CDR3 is CASSQDGNYGYTF. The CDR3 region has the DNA TGTGCCAGCAGCCAAGACGGGAACTATGGCTACACCTTC.

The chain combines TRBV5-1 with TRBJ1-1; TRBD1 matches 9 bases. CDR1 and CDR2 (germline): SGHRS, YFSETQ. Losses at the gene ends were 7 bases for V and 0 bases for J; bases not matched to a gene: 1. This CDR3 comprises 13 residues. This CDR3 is CASGQGMNTEAFF. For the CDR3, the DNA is TGCGCCAGCGGACAGGGGATGAACACTGAAGCTTTCTTT.

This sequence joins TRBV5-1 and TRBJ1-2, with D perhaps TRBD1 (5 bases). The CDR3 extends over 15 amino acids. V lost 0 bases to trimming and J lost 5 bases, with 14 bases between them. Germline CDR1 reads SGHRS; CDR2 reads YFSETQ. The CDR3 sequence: CASSLAGDSYYGYTF. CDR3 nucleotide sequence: TGCGCCAGCAGCTTGGCCGGAGACAGCTATTATGGCTACACCTTC.

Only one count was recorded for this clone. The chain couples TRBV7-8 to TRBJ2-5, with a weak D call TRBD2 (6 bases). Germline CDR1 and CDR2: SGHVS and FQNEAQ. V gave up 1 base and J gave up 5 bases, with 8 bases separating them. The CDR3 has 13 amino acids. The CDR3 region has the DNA TGTGCCAGCAGCTTAGGTAGCGGCGAGACCCAGTACTTC. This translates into CASSLGSGETQYF.

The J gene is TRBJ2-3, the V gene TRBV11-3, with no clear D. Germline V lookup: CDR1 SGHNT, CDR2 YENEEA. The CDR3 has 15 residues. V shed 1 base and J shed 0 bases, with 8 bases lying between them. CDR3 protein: CASSLGAVSTDTQYF. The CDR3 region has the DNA TGTGCCAGCAGCTTAGGGGCTGTGAGCACAGATACGCAGTATTTT.

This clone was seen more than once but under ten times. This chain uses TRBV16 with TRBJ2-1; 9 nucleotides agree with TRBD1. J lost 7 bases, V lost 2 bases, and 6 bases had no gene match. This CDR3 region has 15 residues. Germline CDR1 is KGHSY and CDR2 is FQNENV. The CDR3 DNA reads TGTGCCAGCAGCCAACTTCCGGGACAGGGAAATGAGCAGTTCTTC. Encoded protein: CASSQLPGQGNEQFF.

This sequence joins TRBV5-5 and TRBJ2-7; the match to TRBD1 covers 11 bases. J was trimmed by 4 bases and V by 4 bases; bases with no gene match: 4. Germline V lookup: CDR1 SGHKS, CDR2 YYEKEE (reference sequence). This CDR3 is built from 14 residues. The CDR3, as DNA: TGTGCCAGCAGCCAGGGACAGGGGGAGTACGAGCAGTACTTC. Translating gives CASSQGQGEYEQYF.

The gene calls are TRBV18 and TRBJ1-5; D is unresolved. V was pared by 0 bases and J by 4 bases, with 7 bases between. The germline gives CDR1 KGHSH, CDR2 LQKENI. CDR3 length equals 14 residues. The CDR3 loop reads CASSPPGRNQPQHF. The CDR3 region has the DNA TGTGCCAGCTCACCACCGGGCAGGAATCAGCCCCAGCATTTT.

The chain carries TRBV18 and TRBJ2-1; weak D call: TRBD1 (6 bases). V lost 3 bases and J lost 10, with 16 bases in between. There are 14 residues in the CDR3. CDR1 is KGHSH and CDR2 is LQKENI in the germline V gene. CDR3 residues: CASSPRTDLYEQFF. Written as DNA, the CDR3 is TGTGCCAGCTCACCCAGGACAGATTTATACGAGCAGTTCTTC.

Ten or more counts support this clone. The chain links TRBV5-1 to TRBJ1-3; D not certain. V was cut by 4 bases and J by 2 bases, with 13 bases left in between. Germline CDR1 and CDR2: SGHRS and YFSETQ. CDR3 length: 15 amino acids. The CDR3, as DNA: TGCGCCAGCAGCCCGACCTGGGCAGCTGGAAACACCATATATTTT. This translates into CASSPTWAAGNTIYF. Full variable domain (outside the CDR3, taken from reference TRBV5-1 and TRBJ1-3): KAGVTQTPRYLIKTRGQQVTLSCSPISGHRSVSWYQQTPGQGLQFLFEYFSETQRNKGNFPGRFSGRQFSNSRSEMNVSTLELGDSALYLCASSPTWAAGNTIYFGEGSWLTVV.

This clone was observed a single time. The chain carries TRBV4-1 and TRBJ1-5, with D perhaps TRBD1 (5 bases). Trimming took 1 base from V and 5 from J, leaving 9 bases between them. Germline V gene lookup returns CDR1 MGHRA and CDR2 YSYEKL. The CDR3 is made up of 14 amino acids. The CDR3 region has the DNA TGCGCCAGCAGCCAAGGCAGGGTCGATCAGCCCCAGCATTTT. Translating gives CASSQGRVDQPQHF.

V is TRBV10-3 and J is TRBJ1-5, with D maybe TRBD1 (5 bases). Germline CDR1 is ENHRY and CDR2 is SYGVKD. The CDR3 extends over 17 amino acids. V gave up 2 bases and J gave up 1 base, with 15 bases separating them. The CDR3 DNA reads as TGTGCCATCAGTGAGGGCGTGAAGCAGGGAAGCAATCAGCCCCAGCATTTT. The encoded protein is CAISEGVKQGSNQPQHF.

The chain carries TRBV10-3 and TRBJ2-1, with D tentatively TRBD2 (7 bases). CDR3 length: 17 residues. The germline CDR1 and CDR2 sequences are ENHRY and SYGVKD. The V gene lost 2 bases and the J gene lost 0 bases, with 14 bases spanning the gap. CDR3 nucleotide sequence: TGTGCCATCAGTGAGGAGGGGGGGGTGCCCTCCTACAATGAGCAGTTCTTC. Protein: CAISEEGGVPSYNEQFF.

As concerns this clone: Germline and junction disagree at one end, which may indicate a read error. CDR3 nucleotides: TGTGCCAGCATTGAAGGGACAACTAACTATGGCTACACCTTC. This gives the protein CASIEGTTNYGYTF. The chain employs TRBV6-1 and TRBJ1-2; possible D gene TRBD1, 6 bases. The CDR3 sequence is 14 residues long. Germline V gene lookup returns CDR1 MNHNS and CDR2 SASEGT.

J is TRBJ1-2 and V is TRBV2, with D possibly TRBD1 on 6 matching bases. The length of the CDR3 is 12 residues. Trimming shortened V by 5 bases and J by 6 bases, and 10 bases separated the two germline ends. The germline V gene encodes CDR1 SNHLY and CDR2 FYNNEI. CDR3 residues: CASSLQGDGYTF. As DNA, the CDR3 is TGTGCCAGCAGTTTACAGGGAGATGGCTACACCTTC.

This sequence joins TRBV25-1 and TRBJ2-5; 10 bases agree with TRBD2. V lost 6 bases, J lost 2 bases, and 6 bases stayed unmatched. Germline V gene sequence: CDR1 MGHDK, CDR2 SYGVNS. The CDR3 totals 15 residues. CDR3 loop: CASRNSGGPQETQYF. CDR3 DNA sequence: TGTGCCAGCAGAAATAGCGGGGGGCCTCAAGAGACCCAGTACTTC.

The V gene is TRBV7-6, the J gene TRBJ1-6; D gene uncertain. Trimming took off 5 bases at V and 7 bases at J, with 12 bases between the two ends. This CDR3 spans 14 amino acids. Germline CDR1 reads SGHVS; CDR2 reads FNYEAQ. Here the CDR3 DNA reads TGTGCCAGCAGCGCCAGGACTGAGAATTCACCCCTCCACTTT. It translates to CASSARTENSPLHF. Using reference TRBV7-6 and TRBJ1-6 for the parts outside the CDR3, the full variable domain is GAGVSQSPRYKVTKRGQDVALRCDPISGHVSLYWYRQALGQGPEFLTYFNYEAQQDKSGLPNDRFSAERPEGSISTLTIQRTEQRDSAMYRCASSARTENSPLHFGNGTRLTVT.

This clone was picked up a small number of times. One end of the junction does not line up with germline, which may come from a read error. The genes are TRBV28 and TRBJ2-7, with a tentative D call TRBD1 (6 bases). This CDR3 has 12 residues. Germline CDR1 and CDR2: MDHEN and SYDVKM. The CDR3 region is CASSPGQPSWNF. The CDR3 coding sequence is TGTGCCAGCAGTCCCGGACAGCCCAGTTGGAACTTC.

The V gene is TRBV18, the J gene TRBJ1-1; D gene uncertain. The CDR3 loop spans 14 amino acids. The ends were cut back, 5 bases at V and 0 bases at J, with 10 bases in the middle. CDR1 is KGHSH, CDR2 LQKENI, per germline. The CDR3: CASSNGQLNTEAFF. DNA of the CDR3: TGTGCCAGCTCAAATGGGCAGCTGAACACTGAAGCTTTCTTT.

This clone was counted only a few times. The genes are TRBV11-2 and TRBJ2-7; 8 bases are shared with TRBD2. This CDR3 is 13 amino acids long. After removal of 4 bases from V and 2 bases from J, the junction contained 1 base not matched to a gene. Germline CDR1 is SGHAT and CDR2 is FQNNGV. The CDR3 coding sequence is TGTGCCAGCAGCTCGGGACTAGCCTACGAGCAGTACTTC. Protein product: CASSSGLAYEQYF.

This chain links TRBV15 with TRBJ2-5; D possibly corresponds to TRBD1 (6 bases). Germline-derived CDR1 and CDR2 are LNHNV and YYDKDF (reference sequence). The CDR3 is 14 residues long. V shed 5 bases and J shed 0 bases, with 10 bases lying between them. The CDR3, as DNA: TGTGCCACCAGCGGGGGCGGTGACCAAGAGACCCAGTACTTC. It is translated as CATSGGGDQETQYF. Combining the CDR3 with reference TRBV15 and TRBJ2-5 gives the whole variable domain DAMVIQNPRYQVTQFGKPVTLSCSQTLNHNVMYWYQQKSSQAPKLLFHYYDKDFNNEADTPDNFQSRRPNTSFCFLDIRSPGLGDTAMYLCATSGGGDQETQYFGPGTRLLVL.

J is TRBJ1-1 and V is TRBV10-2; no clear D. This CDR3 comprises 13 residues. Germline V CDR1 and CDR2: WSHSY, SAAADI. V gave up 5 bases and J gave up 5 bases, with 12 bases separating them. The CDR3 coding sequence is TGCGCCAGCAGTTACGTCCTCGGGACTGAAGCTTTCTTT. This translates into CASSYVLGTEAFF.

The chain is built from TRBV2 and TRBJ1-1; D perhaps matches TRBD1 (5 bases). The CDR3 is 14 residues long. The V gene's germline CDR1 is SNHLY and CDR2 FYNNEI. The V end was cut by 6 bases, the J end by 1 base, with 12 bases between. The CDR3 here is CASRGIGGNTEAFF. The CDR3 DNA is TGTGCCAGCAGGGGGATCGGGGGGAACACTGAAGCTTTCTTT.

DNA of the CDR3: TGTGCCAGCAGCCAAGGACAGGGGTATGGCTACACCTTC. Amino acids: CASSQGQGYGYTF. This rearrangement joins TRBV3-1 (or the pseudogene TRBV3-2) to TRBJ1-2; 8 bases are a match to TRBD1. V trimming: 1 base; J trimming: 5 bases; junction bases outside the gene matches: 0. Germline V gene data show CDR1 as LGHDT and CDR2 as YNNKEL (reference sequence). The CDR3 sequence is 13 residues long.